These 8 T cell receptor beta chains originate from one sample sequenced in a study of blood T cells in healthy people across ages. A sample-barcoded 5' primer and a J-beta primer mix were used in a second PCR of roughly 7 to 11 cycles. Using its own MiXCR run on the 5' RACE reads, TCRdb lists one record per CDR3 protein. The sample has some 730,000 distinct CDR3 sequences, 20% to 25% seen once. Material: blood. Receptors were obtained from a man in his 70s in good health.

The chain is built from TRBV27 and TRBJ2-7, with a possible D match to TRBD2 (6 bases). The CDR3 totals 14 residues. V lost 3 bases, J lost 5 bases, and 14 bases lay in between. Per the germline V gene, CDR1 is MNHEY and CDR2 is SMNVEV (reference sequence). This CDR3 is CASSFELARHEQYV. The CDR3, as DNA: TGTGCCAGCAGTTTTGAACTAGCTAGACACGAGCAGTACGTC.

This chain uses TRBV7-2 with TRBJ1-2; D unresolved. V gave up 2 bases and J gave up 8 bases, with 15 bases separating them. The CDR3 length is 14 residues. CDR1 and CDR2 (germline): SGHTA, FQGNSA. As DNA, the CDR3 is TGTGCCAGCAGCTTAAGTTTTCCGGTCGACGGCTACACCTTC. As protein: CASSLSFPVDGYTF.

The CDR3 nucleotides read TGTGCCAGCAGTGATTTAAGGGGGATTGCCACTGAAGCTTTCTTT. This sequence encodes CASSDLRGIATEAFF. The V gene is TRBV2, the J gene TRBJ1-1, with a weak D call TRBD1 (6 bases). Germline V gives CDR1 SNHLY, CDR2 FYNNEI. V lost 3 bases to trimming and J lost 4 bases, with 15 bases between them. This CDR3 is 15 amino acids long.

A few counts support this clonotype. The chain carries TRBV18 and TRBJ2-3; the D is unclear. The CDR3 extends over 14 amino acids. V lost 6 bases to trimming and J lost 0 bases, with 10 bases between them. Germline V gene sequence: CDR1 KGHSH, CDR2 LQKENI. For the CDR3, the DNA is TGTGCCAGCTCCGGTCTATCTAGCACAGATACGCAGTATTTT. Protein sequence: CASSGLSSTDTQYF.

This clonotype has more than one count but fewer than ten. The chain carries TRBV28 and TRBJ2-1, with D uncertain. CDR1 is MDHEN and CDR2 is SYDVKM in the germline V gene. The CDR3 totals 18 residues. Trimming removed 7 bases at V and 4 bases at J, with 26 bases between. The DNA of the CDR3 is TGTGCCAGCACCCAACCCCAGGCCCCCAGGCTGATTTACAATGAGCAGTTCTTC. Protein: CASTQPQAPRLIYNEQFF.

This clonotype appeared a few times. This rearrangement joins TRBV24-1 to TRBJ2-5; 9 bases are a match to TRBD1. The end of the DNA aligns better with TRBJ2-1, so the J call may be wrong. The CDR3 has 14 amino acids. Per the germline V gene, CDR1 is KGHDR and CDR2 is SFDVKD. The DNA for the CDR3 is TGTGCCACCAGTGAGGGACAGGGTGGCGATGAGCAGTTCTTC. This sequence encodes CATSEGQGGDEQFF.

J is TRBJ1-1 and V is TRBV20-1; D might be TRBD1 (6 bases). CDR3 length equals 14 residues. Trimming took 0 bases from V and 8 from J, leaving 16 bases between them. Germline CDR1 and CDR2: DFQATT and SNEGSKA (reference sequence). CDR3: CSARDQGTPGEAFF. In nucleotides, the CDR3 is TGCAGTGCTAGAGATCAAGGGACACCTGGGGAAGCTTTCTTT.

This rearrangement joins TRBV4-2 to TRBJ2-3; TRBD2 aligns across 7 bases. After removal of 5 bases from V and 6 bases from J, the junction contained 5 bases not matched to a gene. The CDR3 covers 13 residues. Germline CDR1 reads LGHNA; CDR2 reads YNFKEQ. The CDR3 here is CASSSEAGDTQYF. CDR3 nucleotides: TGTGCCAGCAGCTCAGAAGCGGGGGATACGCAGTATTTT.